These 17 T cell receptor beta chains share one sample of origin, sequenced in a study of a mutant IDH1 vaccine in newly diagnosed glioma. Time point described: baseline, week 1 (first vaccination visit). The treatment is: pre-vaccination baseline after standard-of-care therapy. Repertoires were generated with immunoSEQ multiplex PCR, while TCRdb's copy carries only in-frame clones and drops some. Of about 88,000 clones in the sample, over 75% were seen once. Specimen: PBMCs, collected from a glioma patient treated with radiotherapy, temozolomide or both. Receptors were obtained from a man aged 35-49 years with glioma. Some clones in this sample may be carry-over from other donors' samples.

CDR3 bases: TGTGCCACCCCCCCTTTGGGATCCTATGGCTACACCTTC. Protein: CATPPLGSYGYTF. The rearrangement uses TRBV15 and TRBJ1-2; D gene unclear. CDR1 and CDR2 (germline): LNHNV, YYDKDF (reference sequence). V was trimmed by 8 bases and J by 4 bases, leaving 14 bases between them. This CDR3 comprises 13 residues.

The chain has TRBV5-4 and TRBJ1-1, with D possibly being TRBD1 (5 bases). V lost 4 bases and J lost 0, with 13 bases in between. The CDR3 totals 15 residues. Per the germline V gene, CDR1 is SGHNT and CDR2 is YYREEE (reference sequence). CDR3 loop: CASSGQGAVNTEAFF. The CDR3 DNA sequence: TGTGCCAGCAGCGGGCAGGGCGCAGTGAACACTGAAGCTTTCTTT.

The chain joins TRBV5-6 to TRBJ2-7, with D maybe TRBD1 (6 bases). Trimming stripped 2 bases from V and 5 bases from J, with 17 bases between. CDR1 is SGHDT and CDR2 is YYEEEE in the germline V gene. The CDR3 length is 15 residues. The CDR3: CASSFGVAGVDEQYF. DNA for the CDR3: TGTGCCAGCAGCTTTGGTGTGGCAGGGGTCGACGAGCAGTACTTC.

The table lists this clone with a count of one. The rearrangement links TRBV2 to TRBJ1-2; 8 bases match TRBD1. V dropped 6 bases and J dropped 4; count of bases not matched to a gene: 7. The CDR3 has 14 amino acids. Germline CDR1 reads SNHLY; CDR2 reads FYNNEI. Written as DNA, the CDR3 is TGTGCCAGCAGAAAGACAGGGGTGGGCTATGGCTACACCTTC. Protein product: CASRKTGVGYGYTF.

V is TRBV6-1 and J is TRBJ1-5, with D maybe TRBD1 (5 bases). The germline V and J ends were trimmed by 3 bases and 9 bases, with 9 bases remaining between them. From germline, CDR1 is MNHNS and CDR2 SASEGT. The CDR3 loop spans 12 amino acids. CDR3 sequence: CASSDGGTPQHF. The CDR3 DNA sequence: TGTGCCAGCAGTGACGGGGGTACGCCCCAGCATTTT.

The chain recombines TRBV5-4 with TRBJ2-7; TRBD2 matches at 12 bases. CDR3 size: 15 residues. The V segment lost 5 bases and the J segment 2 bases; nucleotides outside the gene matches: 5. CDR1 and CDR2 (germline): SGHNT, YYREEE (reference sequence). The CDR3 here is CASSSGTSGPYEQYF. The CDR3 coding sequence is TGTGCCAGCAGTTCCGGGACTAGCGGGCCCTACGAGCAGTACTTC.

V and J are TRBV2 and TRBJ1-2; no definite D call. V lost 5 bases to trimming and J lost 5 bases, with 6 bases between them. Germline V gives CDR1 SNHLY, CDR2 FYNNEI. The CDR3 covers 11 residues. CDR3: CASSSEYGYTF. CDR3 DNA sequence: TGTGCCAGCAGTTCGGAATATGGCTACACCTTC.

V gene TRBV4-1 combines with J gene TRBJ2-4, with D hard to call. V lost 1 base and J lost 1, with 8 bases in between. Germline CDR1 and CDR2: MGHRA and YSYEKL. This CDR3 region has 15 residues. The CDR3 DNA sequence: TGCGCCAGCAGCCAAGCGACGGCGGCCAAAAACATTCAGTACTTC. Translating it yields CASSQATAAKNIQYF.

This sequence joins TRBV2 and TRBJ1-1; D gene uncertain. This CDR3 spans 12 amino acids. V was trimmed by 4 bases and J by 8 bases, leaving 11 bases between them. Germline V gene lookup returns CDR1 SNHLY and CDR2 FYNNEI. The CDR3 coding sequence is TGTGCCAGCAGTGGCCCCGGGAAGGAAGCTTTCTTT. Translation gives CASSGPGKEAFF.

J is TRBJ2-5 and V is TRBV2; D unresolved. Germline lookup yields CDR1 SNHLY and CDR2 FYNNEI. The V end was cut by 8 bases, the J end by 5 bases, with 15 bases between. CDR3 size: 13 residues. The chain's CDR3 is CASLRFPRETQYF. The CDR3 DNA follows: TGTGCCAGCCTCAGATTCCCAAGGGAGACCCAGTACTTC.

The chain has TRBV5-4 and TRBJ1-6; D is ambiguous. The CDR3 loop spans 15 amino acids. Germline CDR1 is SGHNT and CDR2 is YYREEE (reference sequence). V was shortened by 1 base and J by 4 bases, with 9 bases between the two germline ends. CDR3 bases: TGTGCCAGCAGCTTGCCGGCAGGTTATAATTCACCCCTCCACTTT. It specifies CASSLPAGYNSPLHF.

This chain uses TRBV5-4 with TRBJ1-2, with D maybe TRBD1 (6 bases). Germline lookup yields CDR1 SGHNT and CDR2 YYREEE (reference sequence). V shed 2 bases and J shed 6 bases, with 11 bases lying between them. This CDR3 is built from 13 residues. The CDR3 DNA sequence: TGTGCCAGCAGCTTACAGGGTGAGAATGGCTACACCTTC. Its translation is CASSLQGENGYTF.

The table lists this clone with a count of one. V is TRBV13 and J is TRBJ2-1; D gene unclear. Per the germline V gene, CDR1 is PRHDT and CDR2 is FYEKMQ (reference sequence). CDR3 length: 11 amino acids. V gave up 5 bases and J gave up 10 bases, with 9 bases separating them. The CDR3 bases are TGTGCCAGCAGCATTAACCGGGAGCAGTTCTTC. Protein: CASSINREQFF.

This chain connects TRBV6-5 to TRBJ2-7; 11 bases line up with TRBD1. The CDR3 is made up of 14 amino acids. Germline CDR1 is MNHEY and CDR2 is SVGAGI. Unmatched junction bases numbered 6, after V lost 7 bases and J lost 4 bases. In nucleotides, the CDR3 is TGTGCCAGCACCAAGGACAGGGGGCGGTACGAGCAGTACTTC. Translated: CASTKDRGRYEQYF.

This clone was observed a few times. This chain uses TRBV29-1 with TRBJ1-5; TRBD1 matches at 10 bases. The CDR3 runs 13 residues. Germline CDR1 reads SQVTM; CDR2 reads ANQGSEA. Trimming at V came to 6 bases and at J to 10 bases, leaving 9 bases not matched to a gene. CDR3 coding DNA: TGCAGCGTGGTCCCGGGACAGGGGTCACCCCAGCATTTT. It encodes CSVVPGQGSPQHF.

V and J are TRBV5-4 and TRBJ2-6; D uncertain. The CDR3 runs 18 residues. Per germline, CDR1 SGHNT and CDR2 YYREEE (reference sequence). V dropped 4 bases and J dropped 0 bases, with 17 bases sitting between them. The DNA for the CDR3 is TGTGCCAGCAGCGTACAGCCTCCCTTCAGCTCTGGGGCCAACGTCCTGACTTTC. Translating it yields CASSVQPPFSSGANVLTF.

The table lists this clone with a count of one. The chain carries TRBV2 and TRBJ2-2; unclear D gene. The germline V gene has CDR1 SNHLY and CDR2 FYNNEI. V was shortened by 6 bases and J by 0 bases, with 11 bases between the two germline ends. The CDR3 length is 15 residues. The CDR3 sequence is CASRTRTSNTGELFF. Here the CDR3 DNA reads TGTGCCAGCAGAACGAGGACCTCGAACACCGGGGAGCTGTTTTTT.